The clone carrying this T cell receptor (beta chain) appeared a few times. Each cDNA molecule carried a unique molecular identifier. TCRdb re-derived calls from the 5' RACE reads in MiXCR, one entry per CDR3 protein. The sample shows 40,000 to 55,000 distinct CDR3 sequences, about 7% of them seen only once. This record belongs to a study of early T cells in non-severe SARS-CoV-2 infection. Germline CDR1 and CDR2: SGHDT and YYEEEE. This CDR3 spans 16 amino acids. The trim removed 2 bases at V and 3 bases at J, leaving 10 bases unmatched. This chain joins TRBV5-6 and TRBJ2-7; 8 bases are shared with TRBD2. The clonotype comes from an adult who was a healthcare worker with PCR-confirmed SARS-CoV-2 infection or an uninfected control (not recorded which). The sequenced material came from whole blood. This CDR3 reads CASSFFSAGGIYEQYF. The CDR3 DNA sequence: TGTGCCAGCAGCTTCTTCTCTGCGGGGGGAATCTACGAGCAGTACTTC. The full variable domain, its missing parts supplied by reference TRBV5-6 and TRBJ2-7, is DAGVTQSPTHLIKTRGQQVTLRCSPKSGHDTVSWYQQALGQGPQFIFQYYEEEERQRGNFPDRFSGHQFPNYSSELNVNALLLGDSALYLCASSFFSAGGIYEQYFGPGTRLTVT.